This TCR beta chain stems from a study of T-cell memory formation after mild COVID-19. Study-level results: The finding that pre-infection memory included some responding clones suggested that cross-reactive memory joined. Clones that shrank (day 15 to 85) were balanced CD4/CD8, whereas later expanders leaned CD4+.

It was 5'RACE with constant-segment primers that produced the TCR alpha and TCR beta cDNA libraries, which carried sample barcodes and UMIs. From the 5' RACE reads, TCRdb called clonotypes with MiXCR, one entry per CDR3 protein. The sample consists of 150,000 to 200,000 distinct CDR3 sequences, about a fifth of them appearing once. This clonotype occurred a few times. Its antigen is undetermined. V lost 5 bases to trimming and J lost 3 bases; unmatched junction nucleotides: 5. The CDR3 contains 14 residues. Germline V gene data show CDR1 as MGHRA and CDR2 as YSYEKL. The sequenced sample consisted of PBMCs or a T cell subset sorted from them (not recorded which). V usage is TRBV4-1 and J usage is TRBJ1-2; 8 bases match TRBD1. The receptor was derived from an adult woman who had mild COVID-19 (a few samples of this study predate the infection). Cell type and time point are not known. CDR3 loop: CASSVRGQDYGYTF. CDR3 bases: TGCGCCAGCAGCGTTCGGGGACAGGACTATGGCTACACCTTC.